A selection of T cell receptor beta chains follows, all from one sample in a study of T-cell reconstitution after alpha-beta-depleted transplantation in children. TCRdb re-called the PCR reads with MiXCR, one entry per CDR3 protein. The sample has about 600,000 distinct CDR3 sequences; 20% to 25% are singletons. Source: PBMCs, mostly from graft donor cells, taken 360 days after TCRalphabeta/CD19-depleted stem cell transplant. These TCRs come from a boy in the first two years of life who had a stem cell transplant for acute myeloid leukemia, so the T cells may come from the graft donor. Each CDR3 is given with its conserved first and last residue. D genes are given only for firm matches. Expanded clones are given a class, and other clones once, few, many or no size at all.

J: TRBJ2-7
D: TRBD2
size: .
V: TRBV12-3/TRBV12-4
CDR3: CASSTGTSGGVEYF
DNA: TGTGCCAGCAGTACGGGGACTAGCGGGGGGGTGGAGTACTTC

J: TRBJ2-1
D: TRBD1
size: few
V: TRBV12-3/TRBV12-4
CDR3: CASSFEDRVNEQFF
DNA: TGTGCCAGCAGTTTCGAGGACAGGGTGAACGAGCAGTTCTTC

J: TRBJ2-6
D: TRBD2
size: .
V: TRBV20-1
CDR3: CSASGGLFTSGANVLTF
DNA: TGCAGTGCCAGCGGGGGGCTCTTTACCTCTGGGGCCAACGTCCTGACTTTC

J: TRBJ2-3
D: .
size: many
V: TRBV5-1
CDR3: CASSLGTRSRTDTQYF
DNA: TGCGCCAGCAGCTTGGGAACTAGGAGTCGCACAGATACGCAGTATTTT

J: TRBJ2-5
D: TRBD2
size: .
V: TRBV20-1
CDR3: CSALLPGLAGGETQYF
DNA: TGCAGTGCTCTCCTTCCGGGACTAGCAGGAGGGGAGACCCAGTACTTC

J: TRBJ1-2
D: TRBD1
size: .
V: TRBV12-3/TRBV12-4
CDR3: CASRRGLMNGYTF
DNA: TGTGCCAGCAGGAGGGGGCTGATGAATGGCTACACCTTC

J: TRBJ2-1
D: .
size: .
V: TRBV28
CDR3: CASSFTGRRKGEQFF
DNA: TGTGCCAGCAGTTTCACGGGACGGCGGAAGGGTGAGCAGTTCTTC

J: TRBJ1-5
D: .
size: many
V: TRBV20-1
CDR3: CSARGGDQPQHF
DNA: TGCAGTGCTAGAGGGGGTGATCAGCCCCAGCATTTT

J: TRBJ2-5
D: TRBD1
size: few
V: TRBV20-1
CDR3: CSARTGQGAVSYQETQYF
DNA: TGCAGTGCTAGAACGGGACAGGGGGCAGTCTCCTACCAAGAGACCCAGTACTTC

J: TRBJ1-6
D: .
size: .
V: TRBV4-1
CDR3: CASSHWADSPLHF
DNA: TGCGCCAGCAGCCACTGGGCGGACTCACCCCTCCACTTT

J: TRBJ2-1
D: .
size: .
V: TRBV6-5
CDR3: CASSYTLAPYNEQFF
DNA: TGTGCCAGCAGTTACACCCTAGCGCCTTACAATGAGCAGTTCTTC

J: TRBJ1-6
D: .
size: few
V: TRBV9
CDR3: CASSASGNSPLHF
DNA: TGTGCCAGCAGCGCCTCAGGGAATTCACCCCTCCACTTT

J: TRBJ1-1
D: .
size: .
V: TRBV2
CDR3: CASSERLPNTEAFF
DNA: TGTGCCAGCAGTGAACGACTCCCGAACACTGAAGCTTTCTTT

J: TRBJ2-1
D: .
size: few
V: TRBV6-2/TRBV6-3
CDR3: CASSYLMQGGLVGEQFF
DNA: TGTGCCAGCAGTTACCTAATGCAGGGAGGCCTAGTCGGTGAGCAGTTCTTC

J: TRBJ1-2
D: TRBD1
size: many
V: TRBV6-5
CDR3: CASSYVPGQLYGYTF
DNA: TGTGCCAGCAGTTACGTACCGGGACAGCTCTATGGCTACACCTTC

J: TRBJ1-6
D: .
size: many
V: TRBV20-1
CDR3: CSAPRGATGVRVNSPLHF
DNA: TGCAGTGCTCCCCGGGGGGCGACGGGGGTGCGGGTAAATTCACCCCTCCACTTT

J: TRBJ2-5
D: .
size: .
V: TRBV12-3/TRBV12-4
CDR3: CASSLEQGGAQYF
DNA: TGTGCCAGCAGTTTAGAACAGGGGGGGGCCCAGTACTTC

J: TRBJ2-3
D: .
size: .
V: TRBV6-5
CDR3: CASSAKDTQYF
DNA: TGTGCCAGCAGCGCCAAAGATACGCAGTATTTT

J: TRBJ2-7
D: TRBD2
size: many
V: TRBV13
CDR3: CASSSSSGLYEQYF
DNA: TGTGCCAGCAGCTCATCTAGCGGCCTCTACGAGCAGTACTTC

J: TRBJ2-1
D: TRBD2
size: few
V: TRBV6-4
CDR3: CASRSSGGGHNEQFF
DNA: TGTGCCAGCAGAAGTAGCGGGGGGGGCCACAATGAGCAGTTCTTC

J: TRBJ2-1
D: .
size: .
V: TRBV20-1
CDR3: CSAALLVREQFF
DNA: TGCAGTGCTGCCCTCTTGGTTCGTGAGCAGTTCTTC

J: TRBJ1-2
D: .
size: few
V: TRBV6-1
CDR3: CASSGPQTNYGYTF
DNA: TGTGCCAGCAGTGGGCCTCAAACTAACTATGGCTACACCTTC

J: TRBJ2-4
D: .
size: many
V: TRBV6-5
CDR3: CASGNLAKNIQYF
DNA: TGTGCCAGCGGGAACCTAGCCAAAAACATTCAGTACTTC

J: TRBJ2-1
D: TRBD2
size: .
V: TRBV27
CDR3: CASSLSASGGPEQFF
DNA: TGTGCCAGCAGTTTATCGGCTAGCGGGGGTCCTGAGCAGTTCTTC

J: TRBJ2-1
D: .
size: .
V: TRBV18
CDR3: CASSPRRNRDGNEQFF
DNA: TGTGCCAGCTCACCGCGGCGCAACAGGGACGGCAATGAGCAGTTCTTC

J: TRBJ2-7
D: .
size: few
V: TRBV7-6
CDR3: CASSLALGPGYEQYF
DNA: TGTGCCAGCAGCTTAGCGTTAGGGCCGGGGTACGAGCAGTACTTC

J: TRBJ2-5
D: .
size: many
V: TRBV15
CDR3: CATTPGQNQETQYF
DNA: TGTGCCACCACCCCAGGACAGAACCAAGAGACCCAGTACTTC

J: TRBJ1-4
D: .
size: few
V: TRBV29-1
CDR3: CSVRSRDEKLFF
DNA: TGCAGCGTCAGGTCCAGGGATGAAAAACTGTTTTTT

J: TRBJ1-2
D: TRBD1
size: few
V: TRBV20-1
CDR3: CSAQTSGGLVGYTF
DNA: TGCAGTGCCCAAACCTCAGGGGGCTTGGTTGGCTACACCTTC

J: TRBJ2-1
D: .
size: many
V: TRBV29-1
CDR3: CSVVYSSDNEQFF
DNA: TGCAGCGTTGTATATAGCTCCGACAATGAGCAGTTCTTC

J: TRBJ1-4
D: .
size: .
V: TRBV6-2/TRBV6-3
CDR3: CASSYSKEAGNEKLFF
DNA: TGTGCCAGCAGTTACTCGAAGGAAGCCGGTAATGAAAAACTGTTTTTT

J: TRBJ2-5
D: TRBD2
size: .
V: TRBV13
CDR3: CASSLGLADVETQYF
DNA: TGTGCCAGCAGCTTAGGGCTAGCGGACGTAGAGACCCAGTACTTC

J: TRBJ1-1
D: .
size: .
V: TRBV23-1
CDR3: CASTSKTGNTEAFF
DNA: TGCGCCAGCACGAGCAAGACGGGGAACACTGAAGCTTTCTTT

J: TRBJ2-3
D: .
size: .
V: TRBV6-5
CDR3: CASSSPRDGTQYF
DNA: TGTGCCAGCAGTTCCCCCAGGGACGGTACGCAGTATTTT

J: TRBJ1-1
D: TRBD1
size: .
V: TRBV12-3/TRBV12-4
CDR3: CASSPQGGRHTEAFF
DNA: TGTGCCAGCAGTCCCCAGGGGGGACGGCACACTGAAGCTTTCTTT

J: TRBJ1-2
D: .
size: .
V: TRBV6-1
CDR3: CASRRDEGSALGTF
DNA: TGTGCCAGCAGACGTGATGAGGGGTCAGCCCTGGGGACCTTC

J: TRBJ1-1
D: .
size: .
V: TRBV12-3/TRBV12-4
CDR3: CASSATAGPLQVF
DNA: TGTGCCAGCAGTGCCACCGCGGGGCCTCTTCAGGTCTTT

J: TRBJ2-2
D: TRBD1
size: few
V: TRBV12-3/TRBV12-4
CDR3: CAIAGTGDTGELFF
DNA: TGTGCCATCGCCGGGACAGGGGACACCGGGGAGCTGTTTTTT

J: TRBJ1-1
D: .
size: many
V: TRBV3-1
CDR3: CASSQAGTEAFF
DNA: TGTGCCAGCAGCCAAGCTGGGACTGAAGCTTTCTTT

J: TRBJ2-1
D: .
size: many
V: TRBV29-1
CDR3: CSLANPSNEQFF
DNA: TGCAGCCTTGCCAATCCTTCCAATGAGCAGTTCTTC

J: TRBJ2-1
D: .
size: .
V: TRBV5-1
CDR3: CASSLEAAPVGEQFF
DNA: TGCGCCAGCAGCTTGGAGGCAGCCCCGGTGGGGGAGCAGTTCTTC

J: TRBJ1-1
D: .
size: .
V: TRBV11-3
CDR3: CASSLARVAFF
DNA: TGTGCCAGCAGCTTAGCTCGGGTCGCTTTCTTT

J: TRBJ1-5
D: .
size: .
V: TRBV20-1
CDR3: CSASRAVSYSNQPQHF
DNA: TGCAGTGCTAGTCGGGCGGTCTCTTATAGCAATCAGCCCCAGCATTTT

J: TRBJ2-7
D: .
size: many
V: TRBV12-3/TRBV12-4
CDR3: CASAMGHQTYEQYF
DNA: TGTGCCAGCGCCATGGGACATCAGACCTACGAGCAGTACTTC

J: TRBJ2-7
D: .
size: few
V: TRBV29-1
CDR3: CSVEDQMSEQYF
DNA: TGCAGCGTTGAAGATCAGATGAGCGAGCAGTACTTC

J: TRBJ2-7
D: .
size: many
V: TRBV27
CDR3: CASSLGGGYEQYF
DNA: TGTGCCAGCAGTTTGGGTGGGGGGTACGAGCAGTACTTC

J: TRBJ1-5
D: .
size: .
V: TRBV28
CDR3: CASTRGNQPQHF
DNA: TGTGCCAGCACCCGGGGCAATCAGCCCCAGCATTTT

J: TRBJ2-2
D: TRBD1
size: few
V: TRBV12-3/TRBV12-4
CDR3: CASRAAGTGVGGELFF
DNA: TGTGCCAGCAGGGCAGCCGGGACAGGGGTTGGCGGGGAGCTGTTTTTT

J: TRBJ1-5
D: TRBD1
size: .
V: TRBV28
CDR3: CASRTGGAYQPQHF
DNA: TGTGCCAGCAGAACAGGGGGCGCATATCAGCCCCAGCATTTT

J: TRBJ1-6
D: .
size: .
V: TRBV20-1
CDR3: CSARGQGSNSPLHF
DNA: TGCAGTGCTAGAGGTCAGGGTTCCAATTCACCCCTCCACTTT

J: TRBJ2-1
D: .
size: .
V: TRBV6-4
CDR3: CASSDSSGRQFF
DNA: TGTGCCAGCAGTGACTCTTCTGGGAGGCAGTTCTTC

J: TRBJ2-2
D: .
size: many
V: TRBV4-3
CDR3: CASSQGKVRELFF
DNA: TGCGCCAGCAGCCAAGGGAAGGTGAGGGAGCTGTTTTTT

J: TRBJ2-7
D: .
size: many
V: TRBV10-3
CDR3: CAISDQGNEQYF
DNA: TGTGCCATCAGTGATCAGGGCAACGAGCAGTACTTC

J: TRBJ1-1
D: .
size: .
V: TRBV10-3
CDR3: CAISEQIGNLNTEAFF
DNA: TGTGCCATCAGTGAGCAGATAGGAAATCTGAACACTGAAGCTTTCTTT

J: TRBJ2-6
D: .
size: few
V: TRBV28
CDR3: CASSYVGGLGANVLTF
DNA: TGTGCCAGCAGTTACGTGGGGGGGCTTGGGGCCAACGTCCTGACTTTC

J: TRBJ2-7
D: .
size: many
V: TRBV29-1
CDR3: CSVETGKGYEQYF
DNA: TGCAGCGTTGAAACAGGGAAGGGCTACGAGCAGTACTTC

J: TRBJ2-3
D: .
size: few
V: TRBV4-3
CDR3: CASSSHGGGSLVDTQYF
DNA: TGCGCCAGCAGCTCCCATGGCGGGGGCTCGCTTGTAGATACGCAGTATTTT